This T cell receptor beta chain stems from a study of brain T cells in children with intractable seizures. Findings and caveats of the study: Clones missing pre-surgery may reflect undersampling of that blood sample. Only CDR3 sequence similarity suggested viral specificity, without known HCMV serostatus.

Profiled with immunoSEQ multiplex PCR; TCRdb holds only in-frame clones, not every one. The table includes under 150,000 clones, 85% to 95% detected once. CDR1 and CDR2 from the germline V gene are LNHNV and YYDKDF (reference sequence). V lost 4 bases, J lost 2 bases, and 9 bases lay in between. The CDR3 is 13 residues long. In regard to this clone: Antigen unknown.

This receptor was taken from a boy under three years old with hemimegalencephaly and intractable seizures. V is TRBV15 and J is TRBJ2-7; the D gene is possibly TRBD1 (6 bases). Sequenced material: peripheral blood, taken at surgery. The chain's CDR3 is CATSTWDTYEQYF. The CDR3 coding sequence is TGTGCCACCAGCACCTGGGACACCTACGAGCAGTACTTC. Combining the CDR3 with reference TRBV15 and TRBJ2-7 gives the whole variable domain DAMVIQNPRYQVTQFGKPVTLSCSQTLNHNVMYWYQQKSSQAPKLLFHYYDKDFNNEADTPDNFQSRRPNTSFCFLDIRSPGLGDTAMYLCATSTWDTYEQYFGPGTRLTVT.